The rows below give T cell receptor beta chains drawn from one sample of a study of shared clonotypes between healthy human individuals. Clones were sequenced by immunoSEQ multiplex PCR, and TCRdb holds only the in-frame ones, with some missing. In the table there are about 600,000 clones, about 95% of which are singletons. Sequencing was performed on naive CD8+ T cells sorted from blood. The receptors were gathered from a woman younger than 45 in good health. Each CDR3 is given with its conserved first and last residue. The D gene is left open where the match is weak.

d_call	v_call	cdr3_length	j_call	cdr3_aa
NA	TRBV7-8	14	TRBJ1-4	CASSLVGLNEKLFF
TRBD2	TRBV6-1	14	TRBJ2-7	CASSERGETYEQYF
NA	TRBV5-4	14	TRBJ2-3	CASSFPDRADTQYF
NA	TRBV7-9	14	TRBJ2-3	CASSPEPHTDTQYF
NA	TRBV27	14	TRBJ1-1	CASSLSNGNTEAFF
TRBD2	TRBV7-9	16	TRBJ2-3	CASSTGTSGSSDTQYF
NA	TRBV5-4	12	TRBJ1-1	CASSPHNTEAFF
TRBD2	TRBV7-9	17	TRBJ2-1	CASSLFPGLVVSNEQFF
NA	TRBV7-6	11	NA	CASSPGYEQYF
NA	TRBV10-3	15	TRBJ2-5	CAISEPPWGGETQYF
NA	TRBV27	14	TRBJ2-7	CASSPYTSSYEQYF